This record covers a single T cell receptor beta chain. Its cognate antigen is unknown. Method: immunoSEQ multiplex PCR; TCRdb's copy keeps in-frame clones and lacks some. This sample has about 61,000 clones, with more than 85% found just once. From germline, CDR1 is MNHNS and CDR2 SASEGT. The CDR3 totals 17 residues. V shed 6 bases and J 4 bases; nucleotides not matched to a gene: 14. This entry comes from a study of OX40 agonist ivuxolimab in advanced cancers. Study summary: Prior anti-PD-1, anti-PD-L1 or anti-CTLA-4 therapy did not bar entry, and approximately 40% had some. Partial responses were achieved by three patients: one hepatocellular carcinoma, two cutaneous melanoma. Study findings and constraints: The work left the antigen specificity of expanded peripheral T cells undetermined. Partial responders at 0.1-3.0 mg/kg had among the lowest clonal expansion.

The receptor's source is an adult with an advanced solid tumor such as melanoma, head and neck, liver or kidney cancer. This specimen consisted of CD4+ or CD8+ T cells sorted from blood, obtained in a trial of the OX40 agonist ivuxolimab. The chain couples TRBV6-1 to TRBJ1-2; 10 bases align to TRBD1. As DNA, the CDR3 is TGTGCCAGCAGAGAACCCACTGACCGGGACAGGGGCTATGGCTACACCTTC. Protein: CASREPTDRDRGYGYTF.